This T cell receptor beta chain was obtained from a study of read filtering for tumor transcriptome and immune sequencing. Study at large: Under ten patients were R-ISS I, 16 were R-ISS II, 7 were R-ISS III. IR-seq gave about 4.05 to 11 million TCR reads per sample; RNA-seq gave about 80 to 1,400.

The CDR3 has 13 amino acids. Trimming left V 7 bases short and J 5 bases short, with 17 bases between. Germline CDR1 SQVTM, CDR2 ANQGSEA. At the time of active disease, bone marrow was collected from every patient. This clonotype was detected many times. No antigen is known for it. General study points: The sorted CD138-negative fraction was a mixed bone marrow immune population, not purified T cells.

The library was built from 400 ng RNA with molecular barcoded adaptors for alpha/delta and beta/gamma chains. In TCRdb, the reads were re-called with MiXCR into one record per CDR3 protein. Found here are tens of thousands of distinct CDR3 sequences, roughly 19% of them singletons; the top ten hold about an eighth. This clonotype originated in a donor aged 40 or over with multiple myeloma. The chain uses TRBV29-1 and TRBJ1-1; a weak D match, TRBD1 (5 bases). The specimen sequenced was a population of CD138-negative cells sorted from bone marrow. The CDR3 here is CSANPQGLTEAFF. For the CDR3, the DNA is TGCAGCGCAAACCCGCAGGGATTGACTGAAGCTTTCTTT.